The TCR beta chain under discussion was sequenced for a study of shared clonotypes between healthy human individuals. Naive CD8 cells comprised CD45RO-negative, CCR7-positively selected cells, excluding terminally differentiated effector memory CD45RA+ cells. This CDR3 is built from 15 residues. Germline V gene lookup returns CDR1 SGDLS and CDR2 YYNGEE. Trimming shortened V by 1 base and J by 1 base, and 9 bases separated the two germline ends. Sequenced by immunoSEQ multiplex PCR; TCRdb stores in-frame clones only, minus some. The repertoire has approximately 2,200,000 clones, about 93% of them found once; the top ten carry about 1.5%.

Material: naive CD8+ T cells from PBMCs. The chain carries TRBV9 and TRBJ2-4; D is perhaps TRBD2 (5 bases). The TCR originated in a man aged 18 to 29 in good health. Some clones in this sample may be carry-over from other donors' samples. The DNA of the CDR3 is TGTGCCAGCAGCGTAACGGGGTCTGCCAAAAACATTCAGTACTTC. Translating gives CASSVTGSAKNIQYF.